This T cell receptor beta chain was captured by sequencing in a study of T cells in Graves' hyperthyroidism and ophthalmopathy. CDR3 length equals 17 residues. In germline, CDR1 is DFQATT, CDR2 SNEGSKA (reference sequence). J gave up 9 bases and V 3 bases, and 13 bases lay outside the gene matches. Study conclusions and caveats: Most thyroid clonotypes expanded above 0.001 were also detected in blood. Model-based prediction identified ophthalmopathy a median around 6.7 months prior to its onset. Ophthalmopathy and stable hyperthyroidism were separated by a 13 V-J model.

Only a few counts were recorded for this clonotype. Its antigen is not known. 8.5 to 10 ml of fresh peripheral blood supplied the PBMCs. Using RNA transcripts as the source, TCR beta CDR3 regions were amplified. With the HTBI primer set, the TCR CDR3 went through a first round of RT-PCR. Via MiXCR, TCRdb re-called the multiplex PCR reads, giving one row per CDR3 protein. The table lists approximately 700,000 distinct CDR3 sequences, approximately 16% of them singletons. The source of this sequence is a man in his late teens or twenties with Graves' hyperthyroidism. The sample taken for sequencing was blood. The V gene is TRBV20-1, the J gene TRBJ2-1; 14 nucleotides align to TRBD2. The CDR3 DNA is TGCAGTGCTAGGGGCCTCCCGGGACTAGCGGGAGTACTTGAGCAGTTCTTC. Translating it yields CSARGLPGLAGVLEQFF.